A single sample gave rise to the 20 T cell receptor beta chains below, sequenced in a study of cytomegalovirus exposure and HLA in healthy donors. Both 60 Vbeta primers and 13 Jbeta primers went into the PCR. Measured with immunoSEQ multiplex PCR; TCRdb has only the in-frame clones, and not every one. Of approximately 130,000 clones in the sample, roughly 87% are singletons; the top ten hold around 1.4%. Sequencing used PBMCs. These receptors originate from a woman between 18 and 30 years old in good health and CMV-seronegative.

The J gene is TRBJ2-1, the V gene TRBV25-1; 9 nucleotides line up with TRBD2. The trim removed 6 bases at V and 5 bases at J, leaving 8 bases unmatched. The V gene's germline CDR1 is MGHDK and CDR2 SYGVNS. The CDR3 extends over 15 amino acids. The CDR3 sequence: CASSPPGLAHNEQFF. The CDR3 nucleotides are TGTGCCAGCAGCCCCCCGGGACTAGCACACAATGAGCAGTTCTTC.

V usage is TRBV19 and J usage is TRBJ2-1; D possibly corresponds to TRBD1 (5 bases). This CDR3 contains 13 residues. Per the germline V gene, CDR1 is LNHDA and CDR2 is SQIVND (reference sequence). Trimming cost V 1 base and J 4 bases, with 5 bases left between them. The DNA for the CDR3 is TGTGCCAGTAGTATAGGACAGTACAATGAGCAGTTCTTC. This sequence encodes CASSIGQYNEQFF.

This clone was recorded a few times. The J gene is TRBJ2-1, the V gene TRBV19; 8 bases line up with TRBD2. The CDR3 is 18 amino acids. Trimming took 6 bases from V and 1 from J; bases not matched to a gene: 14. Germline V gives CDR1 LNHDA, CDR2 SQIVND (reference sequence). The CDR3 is CASSRQRLAGYSYNEQFF. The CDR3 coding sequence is TGTGCCAGTAGCAGACAGCGCCTAGCGGGTTATTCCTACAATGAGCAGTTCTTC.

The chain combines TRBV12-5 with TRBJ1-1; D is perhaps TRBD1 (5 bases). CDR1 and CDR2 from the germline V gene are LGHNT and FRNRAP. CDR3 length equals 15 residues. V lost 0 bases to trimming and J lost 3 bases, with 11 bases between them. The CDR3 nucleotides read TGTGCTAGTGGTTTGGTAAATACAGGTTACACTGAAGCTTTCTTT. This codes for CASGLVNTGYTEAFF.

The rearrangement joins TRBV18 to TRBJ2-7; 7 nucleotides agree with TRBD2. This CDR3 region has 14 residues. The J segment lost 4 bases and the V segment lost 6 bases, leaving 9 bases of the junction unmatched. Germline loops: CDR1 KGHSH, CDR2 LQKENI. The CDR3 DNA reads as TGTGCCAGCTCCCCGACTAGCTCTTGGTACGAGCAGTACTTC. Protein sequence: CASSPTSSWYEQYF. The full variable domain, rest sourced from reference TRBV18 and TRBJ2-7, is NAGVMQNPRHLVRRRGQEARLRCSPMKGHSHVYWYRQLPEEGLKFMVYLQKENIIDESGMPKERFSAEFPKEGPSILRIQQVVRGDSAAYFCASSPTSSWYEQYFGPGTRLTVT.

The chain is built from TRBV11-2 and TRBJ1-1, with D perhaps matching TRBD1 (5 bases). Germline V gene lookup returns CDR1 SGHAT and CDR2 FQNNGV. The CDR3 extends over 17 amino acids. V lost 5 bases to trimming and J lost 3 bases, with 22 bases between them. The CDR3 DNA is TGTGCCAGCAGCCTCAGGGCGGGATTTGGGTTGGACACTGAAGCTTTCTTT. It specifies CASSLRAGFGLDTEAFF.

The CDR3 region has the DNA TGTGCCAGTAGTATCGGGGGGCACACTGAAGCTTTCTTT. Translating gives CASSIGGHTEAFF. The V gene is TRBV19, the J gene TRBJ1-1; possibly TRBD1 for D (6 bases). Germline-derived CDR1 and CDR2 are LNHDA and SQIVND (reference sequence). The CDR3 has 13 residues. V was trimmed by 3 bases and J by 3 bases, leaving 8 bases between them.

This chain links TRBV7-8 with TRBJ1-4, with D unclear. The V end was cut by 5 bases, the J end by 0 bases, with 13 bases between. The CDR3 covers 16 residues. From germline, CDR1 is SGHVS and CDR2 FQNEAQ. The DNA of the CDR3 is TGTGCCAGCAGCCTGAGTCGGGGTGCAACTAATGAAAAACTGTTTTTT. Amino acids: CASSLSRGATNEKLFF.

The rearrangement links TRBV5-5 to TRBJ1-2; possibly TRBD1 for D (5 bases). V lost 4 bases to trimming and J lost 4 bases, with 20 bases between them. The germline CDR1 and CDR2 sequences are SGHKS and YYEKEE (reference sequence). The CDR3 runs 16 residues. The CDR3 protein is CASSHEPQGFGYGYTF. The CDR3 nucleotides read TGTGCCAGCAGCCACGAGCCCCAGGGATTCGGCTATGGCTACACCTTC.

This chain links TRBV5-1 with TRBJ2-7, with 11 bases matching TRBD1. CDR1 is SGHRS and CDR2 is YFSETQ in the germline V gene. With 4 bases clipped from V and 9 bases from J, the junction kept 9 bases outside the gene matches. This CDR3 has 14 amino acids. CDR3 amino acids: CASSPDRGLRLQYF. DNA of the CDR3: TGCGCCAGCAGCCCGGACAGGGGGCTTAGGTTGCAGTACTTC.

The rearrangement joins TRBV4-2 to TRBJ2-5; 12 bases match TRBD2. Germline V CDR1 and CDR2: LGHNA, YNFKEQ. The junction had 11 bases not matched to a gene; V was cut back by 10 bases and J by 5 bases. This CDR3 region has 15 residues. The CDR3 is CATGASGGAGETQYF. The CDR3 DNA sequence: TGTGCCACGGGAGCTAGCGGGGGGGCCGGGGAGACCCAGTACTTC.

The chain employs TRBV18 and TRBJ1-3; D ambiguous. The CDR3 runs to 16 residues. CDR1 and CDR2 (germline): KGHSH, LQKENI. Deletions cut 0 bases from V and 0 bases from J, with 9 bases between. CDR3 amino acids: CASSPPQRNSGNTIYF. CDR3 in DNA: TGTGCCAGCTCACCACCGCAGCGTAACTCTGGAAACACCATATATTTT.

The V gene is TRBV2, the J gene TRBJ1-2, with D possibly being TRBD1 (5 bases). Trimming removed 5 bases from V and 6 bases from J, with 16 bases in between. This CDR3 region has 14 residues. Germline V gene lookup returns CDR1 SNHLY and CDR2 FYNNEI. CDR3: CASSYNRDSNGYTF. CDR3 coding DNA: TGTGCCAGCAGTTACAACCGCGACAGTAATGGCTACACCTTC.

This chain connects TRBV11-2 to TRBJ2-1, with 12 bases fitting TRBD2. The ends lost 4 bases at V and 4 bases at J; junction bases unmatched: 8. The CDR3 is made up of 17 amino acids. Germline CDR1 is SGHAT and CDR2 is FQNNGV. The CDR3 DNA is TGTGCCAGCAGCTCCGGACTAGCGGGATTCTTATACAATGAGCAGTTCTTC. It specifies CASSSGLAGFLYNEQFF.

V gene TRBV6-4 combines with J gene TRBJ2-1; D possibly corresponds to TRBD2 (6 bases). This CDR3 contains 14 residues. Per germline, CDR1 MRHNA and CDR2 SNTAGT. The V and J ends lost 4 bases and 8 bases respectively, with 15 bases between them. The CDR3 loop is CASSANAGGHEQFF. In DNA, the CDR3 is TGTGCCAGCAGTGCCAATGCTGGAGGGCATGAGCAGTTCTTC.

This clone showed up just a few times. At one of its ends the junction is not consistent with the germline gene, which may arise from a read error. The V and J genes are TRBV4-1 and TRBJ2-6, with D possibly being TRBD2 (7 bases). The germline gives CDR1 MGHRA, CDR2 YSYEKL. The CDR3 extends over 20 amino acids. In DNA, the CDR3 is TGCGCCAGCAGCCAAGATTGGCGGGAGCGCCCCCTCTGGGGGGCCAACGGCCTGACTTTC. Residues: CASSQDWRERPLWGANGLTF.

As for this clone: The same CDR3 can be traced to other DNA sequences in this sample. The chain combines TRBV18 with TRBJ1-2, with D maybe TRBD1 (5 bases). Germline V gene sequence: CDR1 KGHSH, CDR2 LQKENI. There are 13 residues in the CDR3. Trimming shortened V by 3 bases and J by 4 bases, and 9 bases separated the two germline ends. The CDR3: CASSPGGSYGYTF. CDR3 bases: TGTGCCAGCTCACCGGGGGGGAGCTATGGCTACACCTTC.

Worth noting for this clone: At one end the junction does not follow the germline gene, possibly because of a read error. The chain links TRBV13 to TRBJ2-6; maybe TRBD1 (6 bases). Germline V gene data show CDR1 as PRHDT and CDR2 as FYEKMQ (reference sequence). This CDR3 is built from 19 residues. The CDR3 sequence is CASSPIGPGQHSGANGLTF. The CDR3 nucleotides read TGTGCCAGCAGCCCTATCGGGCCGGGACAACACTCTGGGGCCAACGGCCTGACTTTC.

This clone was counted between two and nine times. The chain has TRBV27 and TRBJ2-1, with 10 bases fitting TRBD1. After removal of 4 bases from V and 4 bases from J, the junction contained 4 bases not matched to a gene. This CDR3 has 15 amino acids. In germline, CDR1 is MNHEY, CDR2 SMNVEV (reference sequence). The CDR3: CASSSGTGVYNEQFF. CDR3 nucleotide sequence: TGTGCCAGCAGTTCCGGGACAGGGGTATACAATGAGCAGTTCTTC.

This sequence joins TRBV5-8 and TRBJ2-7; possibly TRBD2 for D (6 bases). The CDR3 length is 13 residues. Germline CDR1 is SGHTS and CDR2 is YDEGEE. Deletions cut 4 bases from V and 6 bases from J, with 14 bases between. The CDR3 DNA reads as TGTGCCAGCAGCCCTTGGCCCGGGGGCGAGCAGTACTTC. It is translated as CASSPWPGGEQYF.